This TCR beta chain was observed in a study of vaccination and CD4 T cells after COVID-19 (dated by TCRdb to 2021 to 2024). Broadly, across the study: SARS-CoV-2 positivity had been established in the convalescent patients by nasal swab PCR, and mild disease was recorded in roughly 9 of these patients and severe disease in one. The convalescent cohort comprised six males and four females, including two Hispanic individuals, seven Caucasians, two Asians and one multiracial person. Participants received two doses of either the Pfizer-BioNTech BNT162b2 vaccine (n=8) or the Moderna mRNA-1273 vaccine (n=2). Post-COVID blood samples from convalescent patients were collected a median of around 100 days after diagnosis, with a range of 35 to 161 days. Post-vaccine blood samples were taken a median of roughly 72 days after the second vaccine dose, with a range of about 14 to 241 days. Culture stimuli were overlapping spike peptide pools from SARS-CoV-2 and from the common cold coronaviruses HCoV-NL63, HCoV-OC43 and HCoV-229E. As controls, cultures received a CEFX viral epitope pool (the positive control), an HIV-1 Nef peptide pool (the negative control), or no peptide at all. In more than eight COVID-19 convalescent patients and several infection-naive healthy vaccine recipients, researchers compared the spike-specific CD4+ TCR repertoire from before mRNA vaccination with the repertoire from after. Study-wide conclusions, independent of this receptor: Of the vaccine-specific clones found in convalescent patients, nearly all (304 of 307) were mono-reactive for SARS-CoV-2 spike instead of being cross-reactive with common cold coronaviruses. The number of convalescent patients in the study was relatively small, and the study did not examine early timepoints following natural infection. Among convalescent patients, a median about 86% of the SARS-CoV-2-reactive clones seen after vaccination appeared only after vaccination, which suggests priming specific to the vaccine. The median number of SARS-CoV-2-reactive clonotypes rose from around 20 after infection to 38 after vaccination, but the change was not significant.

In light of the paper, this sample's treatment or condition label describes: approximately nine-day PBMC culture with coronavirus spike peptide pools or control peptides (ViraFEST assay). To expand antigen-specific T cells with peptide pools and then pick out the expanded clonotypes through TCR sequencing, the study relied on the ViraFEST assay. The positive SARS-CoV-2 PCR tests of the convalescent patients were dated from March to December 2020, before the Alpha, Beta and Delta variants emerged in the United States. PBMCs were cultured at roughly 1.9 million per well in IMDM supplemented with approximately 4.7% human AB serum and about 9.5 IU/ml IL-2, with about 10 ug/ml peptide pools added. Half of the culture medium was replaced with fresh IL-2-containing medium on days 3 and 7. Once the cells had been in culture for about 10 days, the EasySep CD4+ T cell isolation kit was used to isolate CD4+ T cells by negative selection. Ficoll-Paque Plus gradient centrifugation was used to isolate PBMCs from whole blood, and the isolated PBMCs were then either used fresh or cryopreserved at -140C. Triplicate wells were generally used for each culture condition.

Notes on this clonotype: The target of this receptor is not known. No much larger clone is present one base from it, and per-base qualities are unavailable.

V is clipped by 5 bases and J by 3 bases, and the sequence between their germline boundaries is 14 bases long. CDR1 and CDR2 are read off the germline V gene (reference sequence) as DFQATT and SNEGSKA. Reading from cysteine to phenylalanine, the CDR3 counts 14 amino acids. Here the CDR3 DNA is all that survives: 42 bases in frame from base 1. The receptor library was made with PCR. TCR sequencing of DNA from cultured CD4+ T cells used the Oncomine TCR Beta short-read assay at the Johns Hopkins FTIC core. The QIAamp micro DNA kit was used to extract genomic DNA from the cultured CD4+ T cells. Oncomine TCR Beta libraries from cultured CD4+ T cells were pooled using unique dual indexes and sequenced on an Illumina iSeq 100. Concerning the study's data processing: Non-productive sequences were removed, and CDR3s not starting with C, not ending with F or W, or shorter than 7 amino acids were discarded. The MANAFEST web application identified antigen-specific clonotypes by comparing peptide-stimulated wells against reference wells and other culture wells. To be called positive, a clone needed an FDR below 0.05, an odds ratio above 5, and a productive frequency above 0.1% in at least two of three replicate wells. Cross-reactive clonotypes were defined as significantly expanded in both SARS-CoV-2 spike wells and at least one common cold coronavirus spike condition. Levenshtein distances (stringdist) and unrooted phylogenetic trees (ape) in R version 3.6.1 were used to assess CDR3 homology. Using fastp trimming at Q25 and MiXCR clonotype assembly, TCRdb reanalyzed the public sequencing data and kept in-frame beta chains. Identical CDR3 protein sequences are pooled into one entry, listed with their most common genes and DNA. The V and J calls shown here were made by TCRdb, not taken from the authors' results. The sample yields under 7,000 distinct CDR3 sequences; roughly 32% were counted once. The top ten hold approximately 10% of the sample.

Sequenced material: CD4+ T cells from blood, cultured in vitro, taken after SARS-CoV-2 vaccination. This receptor chain uses TRBV20-1 and TRBJ2-1; TRBD2 is possibly the D segment (6 matching bases). The TCR was taken from a human donor who had recovered from COVID-19. The base sequence is TGCAGTGCTCATAGCGGAAGAGACTACAATGAGCAGTTCTTC. Translated, it gives CSAHSGRDYNEQFF.